The 17 T cell receptor beta chains presented below share a single source sample, sequenced in a study of shared clonotypes between healthy human individuals. Profiling relied on immunoSEQ multiplex PCR, and the TCRdb table lists in-frame clones only, not all of them. The table includes about 1,500,000 clones, around 97% detected once. Material: naive CD4+ T cells sorted from blood. Specified subset: CD45RA+ positively selected. These TCRs come from a man aged 30-40 years in good health.

A word on this clone: At the DNA level, this CDR3 is encoded by other sequences in the same sample as well. V usage is TRBV7-9 and J usage is TRBJ2-1; D perhaps matches TRBD2 (5 bases). Germline V gene data show CDR1 as SEHNR and CDR2 as FQNEAQ (reference sequence). The CDR3 totals 12 residues. V was cut by 0 bases and J by 8 bases, with 5 bases left in between. The CDR3 DNA reads as TGTGCCAGCAGCTTAGCGAGGGATGAGCAGTTCTTC. Encoded protein: CASSLARDEQFF. Based on the CDR3 plus reference TRBV7-9 and TRBJ2-1, the full variable domain is DTGVSQNPRHKITKRGQNVTFRCDPISEHNRLYWYRQTLGQGPEFLTYFQNEAQLEKSRLLSDRFSAERPKGSFSTLEIQRTEQGDSAMYLCASSLARDEQFFGPGTRLTVL.

The V gene is TRBV10-3, the J gene TRBJ2-7; no firm D call. CDR3 size: 11 residues. V dropped 1 base and J dropped 7 bases, with 5 bases sitting between them. In germline, CDR1 is ENHRY, CDR2 SYGVKD. The CDR3 DNA reads TGTGCCATCAGTGAGTTGCGGGAGCAGTACTTC. Amino acid sequence: CAISELREQYF.

The chain is built from TRBV28 and TRBJ1-2, with D possibly matching TRBD1 (5 bases). This CDR3 is 13 amino acids long. Germline CDR1 and CDR2: MDHEN and SYDVKM. In DNA form, the CDR3 reads TGTAGCATAGGGATCGGGGGACGCTATGGCTACACCTTC. Translated: CSIGIGGRYGYTF.

The V gene is TRBV28, the J gene TRBJ2-1; 8 nucleotides match TRBD1. The CDR3 covers 15 residues. V trimming: 10 bases; J trimming: 0 bases; junction bases outside the gene matches: 8. Germline loops: CDR1 MDHEN, CDR2 SYDVKM. The CDR3 DNA reads TGTGCCACCCGAACAGGGGGAAGCTCCTACAATGAGCAGTTCTTC. Its translation: CATRTGGSSYNEQFF.

With regard to this clone: Different DNA sequences within this sample yield the same CDR3. This chain uses TRBV28 with TRBJ2-7; D unclear. The CDR3 loop spans 11 amino acids. Germline V gene data show CDR1 as MDHEN and CDR2 as SYDVKM. The ends were cut back, 7 bases at V and 1 base at J, with 5 bases in the middle. In DNA, the CDR3 is TGTGCCAGCAAAGGATCCTACGAGCAGTACTTC. Amino acids: CASKGSYEQYF.

The CDR3 loop reads CASSLGTVSGNTIYF. For the CDR3, the DNA is TGTGCCAGCAGCTTAGGGACAGTCTCTGGAAACACCATATATTTT. This chain uses TRBV7-8 with TRBJ1-3; perhaps TRBD1 as D (6 bases). CDR1 is SGHVS, CDR2 FQNEAQ, per germline. The germline V and J ends were trimmed by 1 base and 0 bases, with 7 bases remaining between them. This CDR3 region has 15 residues.

The chain couples TRBV2 to TRBJ2-7; 9 positions match TRBD1. The length of the CDR3 is 17 residues. Germline V CDR1 and CDR2: SNHLY, FYNNEI. The V and J ends lost 5 bases and 0 bases, in that order; junction bases with no gene match: 11. The CDR3 reads CASSLGQGNPSSYEQYF. CDR3 bases: TGTGCCAGCAGTTTGGGACAGGGCAACCCTAGCTCCTACGAGCAGTACTTC.

This chain connects TRBV5-6 to TRBJ1-1, with D possibly being TRBD1 (5 bases). The germline V and J ends were trimmed by 1 base and 1 base, with 5 bases remaining between them. The CDR3 consists of 13 residues. Germline V gene sequence: CDR1 SGHDT, CDR2 YYEEEE. The CDR3 loop reads CASSLRGNTEAFF. The CDR3, as DNA: TGTGCCAGCAGCTTGAGGGGGAACACTGAAGCTTTCTTT.

Only one count was recorded for this clone. V and J are TRBV7-8 and TRBJ2-4, with D maybe TRBD1 (5 bases). CDR1 is SGHVS and CDR2 is FQNEAQ in the germline V gene. The CDR3 totals 13 residues. V lost 5 bases and J lost 2, with 7 bases in between. The DNA for the CDR3 is TGTGCCAGCAGCCCAGGGACCAAAAACATTCAGTACTTC. It translates to CASSPGTKNIQYF.

The V gene is TRBV18, the J gene TRBJ2-3; 7 nucleotides align to TRBD2. The CDR3 covers 16 residues. V trimming: 5 bases; J trimming: 2 bases; junction bases outside the gene matches: 10. Germline CDR1 is KGHSH and CDR2 is LQKENI. DNA of the CDR3: TGTGCCAGCTCAAGCCTCAGGGAGGGTCACACAGATACGCAGTATTTT. Translation gives CASSSLREGHTDTQYF.

V is TRBV28 and J is TRBJ1-1, with D unresolved. This CDR3 is 12 amino acids long. The V and J ends lost 3 bases and 11 bases respectively, with 13 bases between them. Per germline, CDR1 MDHEN and CDR2 SYDVKM. CDR3 DNA sequence: TGTGCCAGCAGTTTTATCGGCAGTTGGGCTTTCTTT. Its protein is CASSFIGSWAFF.

The J gene is TRBJ2-1, the V gene TRBV10-3, with D possibly being TRBD2 (6 bases). V lost 5 bases to trimming and J lost 4 bases, with 24 bases between them. This CDR3 is built from 18 residues. From germline, CDR1 is ENHRY and CDR2 SYGVKD. CDR3 bases: TGTGCCATCAGTACATTTGAGCTAGCGCATAAGGGTTACAATGAGCAGTTCTTC. Translation gives CAISTFELAHKGYNEQFF.

Note on this clone: Sequence at one end of the junction differs from germline and may be a read error. The rearrangement uses TRBV28 and TRBJ2-2; a weak D match, TRBD1 (6 bases). This CDR3 has 17 residues. CDR1 MDHEN and CDR2 SYDVKM come from the germline V gene. The CDR3 loop is CASSFVSGGINTGELFF. CDR3 nucleotides: TGTGCCAGCAGTTTCGTGAGTGGGGGCATTAACACTGGGGAGCTGTTTTTT.

This chain uses TRBV19 with TRBJ2-4; D gene uncertain. V was shortened by 2 bases and J by 0 bases, with 8 bases between the two germline ends. The germline CDR1 and CDR2 sequences are LNHDA and SQIVND (reference sequence). There are 15 residues in the CDR3. CDR3 protein: CASSIRVQAKNIQYF. As DNA, the CDR3 is TGTGCCAGTAGTATAAGGGTCCAAGCCAAAAACATTCAGTACTTC.

The chain links TRBV27 to TRBJ1-5; no firm D call. CDR1 is MNHEY, CDR2 SMNVEV, per germline (reference sequence). CDR3 size: 16 residues. Deletions cut 3 bases from V and 1 base from J, with 13 bases between. CDR3 loop: CASSLLGRRSNQPQHF. CDR3 nucleotide sequence: TGTGCCAGCAGTTTGCTCGGACGGAGAAGCAATCAGCCCCAGCATTTT.

This chain uses TRBV7-9 with TRBJ2-1, with D perhaps matching TRBD2 (6 bases). The germline V gene has CDR1 SEHNR and CDR2 FQNEAQ (reference sequence). V gave up 3 bases and J gave up 4 bases, with 19 bases separating them. The CDR3 is 17 residues long. CDR3 nucleotide sequence: TGTGCCAGCAGCTTTAGTGTAGGGAGGAGAGCATACAATGAGCAGTTCTTC. Translation: CASSFSVGRRAYNEQFF.

This sequence joins TRBV30 and TRBJ2-1; 8 nucleotides align to TRBD2. CDR1 and CDR2 (germline): GTSNPN, SVGIG (reference sequence). Germline trimming cut 0 bases from V and 3 bases from J; bases unmatched to any gene: 13. This CDR3 contains 18 residues. The chain's CDR3 is CAWSVPVELAVVYNEQFF. CDR3 nucleotide sequence: TGTGCCTGGAGTGTACCTGTGGAACTAGCGGTCGTCTACAATGAGCAGTTCTTC.